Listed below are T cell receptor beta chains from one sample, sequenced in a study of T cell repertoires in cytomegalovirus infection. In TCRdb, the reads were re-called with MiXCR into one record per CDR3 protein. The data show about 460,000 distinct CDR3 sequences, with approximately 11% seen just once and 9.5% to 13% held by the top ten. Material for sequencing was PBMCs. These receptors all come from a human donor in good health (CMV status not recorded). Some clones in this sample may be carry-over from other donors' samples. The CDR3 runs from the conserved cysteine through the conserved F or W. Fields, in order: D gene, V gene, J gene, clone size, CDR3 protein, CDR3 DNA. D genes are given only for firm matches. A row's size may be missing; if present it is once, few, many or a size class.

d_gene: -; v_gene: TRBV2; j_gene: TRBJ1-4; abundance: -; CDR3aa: CASSDGRPLFF; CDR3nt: TGTGCCAGCAGTGACGGCAGGCCCCTGTTTTTT
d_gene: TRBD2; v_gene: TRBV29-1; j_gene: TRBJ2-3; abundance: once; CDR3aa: CSVEPSGRPDTQYF; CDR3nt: TGCAGCGTTGAGCCCAGCGGGAGGCCGGATACGCAGTATTTT
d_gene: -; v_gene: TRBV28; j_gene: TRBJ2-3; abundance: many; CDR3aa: CASSRKPGQQRDTQYF; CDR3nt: TGTGCCAGCAGCCGCAAACCGGGGCAACAAAGGGATACGCAGTATTTT
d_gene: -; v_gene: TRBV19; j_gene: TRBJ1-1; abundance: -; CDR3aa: CASSIRGVGMNTEAFF; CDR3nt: TGTGCCAGTTCGATAAGGGGGGTAGGAATGAACACTGAAGCTTTCTTT
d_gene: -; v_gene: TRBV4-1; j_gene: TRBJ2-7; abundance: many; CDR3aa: CASSQNRDSYEQYF; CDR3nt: TGCGCCAGCAGCCAGAACAGGGACTCCTACGAGCAGTACTTC
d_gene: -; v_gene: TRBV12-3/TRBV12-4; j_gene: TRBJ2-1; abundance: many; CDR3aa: CASSLSVRTGNEDEQFF; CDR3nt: TGTGCCAGCAGTTTATCGGTCCGGACGGGGAATGAAGATGAGCAGTTCTTC
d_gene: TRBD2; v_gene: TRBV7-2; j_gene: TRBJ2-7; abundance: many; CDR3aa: CASSLGLLAGEQYF; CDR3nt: TGTGCCAGCAGCTTGGGACTCTTAGCGGGCGAGCAGTACTTC
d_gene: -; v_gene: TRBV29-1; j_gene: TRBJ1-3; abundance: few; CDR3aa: CSVALQVYSGNTIYF; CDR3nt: TGCAGCGTTGCTTTACAGGTCTACTCTGGAAACACCATATATTTT
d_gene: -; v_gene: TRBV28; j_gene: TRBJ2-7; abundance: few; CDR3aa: CASSLYHSYEQYF; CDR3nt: TGTGCCAGCAGTTTATACCACTCCTACGAGCAGTACTTC
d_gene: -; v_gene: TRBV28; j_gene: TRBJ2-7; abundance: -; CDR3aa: CASSFVGSEQYF; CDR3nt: TGTGCCAGCAGTTTTGTAGGGTCCGAGCAGTACTTC
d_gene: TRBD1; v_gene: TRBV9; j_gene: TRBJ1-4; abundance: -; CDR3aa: CASSSRTGGNEKLFF; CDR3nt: TGTGCCAGCAGCTCGCGGACAGGGGGTAATGAAAAACTGTTTTTT
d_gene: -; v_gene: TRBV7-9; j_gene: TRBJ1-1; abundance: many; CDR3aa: CASASALNTEAFF; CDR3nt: TGTGCCAGCGCCAGCGCCCTGAACACTGAAGCTTTCTTT
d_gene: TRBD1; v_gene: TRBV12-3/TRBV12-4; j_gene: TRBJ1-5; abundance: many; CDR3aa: CASSIDRGISNQPQHF; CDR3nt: TGTGCCAGCAGCATAGACAGGGGTATTAGCAATCAGCCCCAGCATTTT